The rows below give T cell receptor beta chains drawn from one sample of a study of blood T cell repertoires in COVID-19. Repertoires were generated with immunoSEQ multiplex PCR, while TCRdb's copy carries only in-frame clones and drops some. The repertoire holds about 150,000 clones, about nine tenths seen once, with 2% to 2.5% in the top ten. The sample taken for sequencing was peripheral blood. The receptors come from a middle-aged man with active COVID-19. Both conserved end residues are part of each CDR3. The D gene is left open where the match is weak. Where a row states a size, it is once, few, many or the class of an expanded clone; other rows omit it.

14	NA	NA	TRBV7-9	CASSPGLMNTEAFF
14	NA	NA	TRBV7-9	CASSLASSYNEQFF
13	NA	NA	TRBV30	CAWRSGNNQPQHF
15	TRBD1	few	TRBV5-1	CASSSPQGDSYEQYF
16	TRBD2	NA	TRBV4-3	CASSQDRASGGYEQFF
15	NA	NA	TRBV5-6	CASSLVSRREETQYF
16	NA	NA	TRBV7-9	CASSYPGGAGQETQYF
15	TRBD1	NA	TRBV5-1	CASSSESTGARELFF
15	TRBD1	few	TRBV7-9	CASSLATGGSGELFF
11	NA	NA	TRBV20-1	CSAKGTYEQYF